This T cell receptor beta chain was retrieved from a study of blood T cell repertoires in COVID-19. Across the whole study: Acute-phase and convalescent COVID-19 samples originated in the United States, Italy and Spain. In each case, the material was cDNA or gDNA derived from T cells, B-cell-depleted T cells, or PBMCs.

To note about this clone: The identical CDR3 is also encoded by other nucleotide sequences in the sample.

Clones were sequenced by immunoSEQ multiplex PCR, and TCRdb holds only the in-frame ones, with some missing. The sample comprises about 200,000 clones, roughly nine tenths of which are singletons, and 2% to 2.5% rests with the top ten. Germline CDR1 and CDR2: SGHDN and FVKESK. The CDR3 covers 14 residues. Between the trimmed V and J ends, which lost 1 base and 2 bases, there was a span of 8 bases. Sequenced material: peripheral blood. The chain couples TRBV14 to TRBJ2-5; no firm D call. The sequence was collected from a woman in her fifties or sixties with acute or convalescent COVID-19. The CDR3 reads CASSQVSLQETQYF. The DNA for the CDR3 is TGTGCCAGCAGCCAAGTGTCCCTACAAGAGACCCAGTACTTC.